This note documents a single T cell receptor (beta chain) sequence. Cohort assignment relied on participant-reported clinical history. The CDR3 is 18 amino acids. Germline V gives CDR1 SGHVS, CDR2 FNYEAQ. The V gene end was trimmed by 4 bases and the J gene end by 7 bases; junction bases not matched to a gene: 13. This sample was included in a study of blood T cell repertoires in COVID-19. The protocol was immunoSEQ multiplex PCR, while the TCRdb copy is restricted to in-frame clones and leaves out a portion. The sample records approximately 360,000 clones, 75% to 90% being singletons. The receptor comes from a woman aged 45-65 years who had recovered from COVID-19. The sample taken for sequencing was PBMCs or T cells enriched from blood (not recorded which). This chain connects TRBV7-6 to TRBJ2-2; 12 bases are a match to TRBD2. Here the CDR3 reads CASSYLAGGTSQVGELFF. For the CDR3, the DNA is TGTGCCAGCAGCTATCTAGCGGGAGGGACCTCACAGGTCGGGGAGCTGTTTTTT.